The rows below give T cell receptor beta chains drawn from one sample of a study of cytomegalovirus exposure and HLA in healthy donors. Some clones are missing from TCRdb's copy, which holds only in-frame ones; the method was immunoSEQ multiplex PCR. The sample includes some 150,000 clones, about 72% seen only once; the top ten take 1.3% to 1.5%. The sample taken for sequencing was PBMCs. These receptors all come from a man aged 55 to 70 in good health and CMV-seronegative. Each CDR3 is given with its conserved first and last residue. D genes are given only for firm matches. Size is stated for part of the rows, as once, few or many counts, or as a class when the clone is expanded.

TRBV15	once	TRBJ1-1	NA	TGTGCCACCCGACCGATCCGGGGCACTGAAGCTTTCTTT	CATRPIRGTEAFF
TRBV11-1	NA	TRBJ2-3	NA	TGTGCCAGCAGCTTAGCACTGACAGATACGCAGTATTTT	CASSLALTDTQYF
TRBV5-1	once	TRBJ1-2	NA	TGCGCCAGCAGCTTGGACAGTCCCTTATATGGCTACACCTTC	CASSLDSPLYGYTF
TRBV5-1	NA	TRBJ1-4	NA	TGCGCCAGCAGCTTGGTTCCACAGGGTACTAATGAAAAACTGTTTTTT	CASSLVPQGTNEKLFF
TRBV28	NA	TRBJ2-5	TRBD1	TGTGCCAGCAGTTTGACAGGGGGCTATGCGGTTGAAGAGACCCAGTACTTC	CASSLTGGYAVEETQYF
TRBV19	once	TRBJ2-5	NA	TGTGCCAGTGGGCGGGCTCAAGAGACCCAGTACTTC	CASGRAQETQYF
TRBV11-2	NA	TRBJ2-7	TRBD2	TGTGCCAGCAGCTCCTCCCTGGGCGGGGGGTCCTACGAGCAGTACTTC	CASSSSLGGGSYEQYF
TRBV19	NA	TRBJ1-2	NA	TGTGCCAGTAGTATCGGGGGGCCGGTCTATTCAGGGAATGGCTACACCTTC	CASSIGGPVYSGNGYTF
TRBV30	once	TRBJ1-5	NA	TGTGCCTGGGGGAGAGGAAATCAGCCCCAGCATTTT	CAWGRGNQPQHF
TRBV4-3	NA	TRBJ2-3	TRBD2	TGCGCCAGCAGCGAGCGGGGGGCCACGGGACCGCAGTATTTT	CASSERGATGPQYF
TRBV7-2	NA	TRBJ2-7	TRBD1	TGTGCCAGCAGCTTAGCAGGGGGCGTATACGAGCAGTACTTC	CASSLAGGVYEQYF
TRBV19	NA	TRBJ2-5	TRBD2	TGTGCCAGTAGTGATAGCGGGAGATCAGAGACCCAGTACTTC	CASSDSGRSETQYF
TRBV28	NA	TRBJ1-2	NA	TGTGCCAGCAGTTTAATACGCGATGGCTACACCTTC	CASSLIRDGYTF
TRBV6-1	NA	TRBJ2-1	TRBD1	TGTGCCAGCAGAGGACAGGACTCCTACAATGAGCAGTTCTTC	CASRGQDSYNEQFF
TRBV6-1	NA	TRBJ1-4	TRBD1	TGTGCCAGCAGGGGGACAGTGAATGAAAAACTGTTTTTT	CASRGTVNEKLFF
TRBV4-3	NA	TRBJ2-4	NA	TGCGCCAGCAGCCAAGATCTGGTACAGAACTCACTCAAAAACATTCAGTACTTC	CASSQDLVQNSLKNIQYF
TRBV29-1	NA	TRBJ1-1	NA	TGCAGCGTTAAGATGGCACCAACTGAAGCTTTCTTT	CSVKMAPTEAFF
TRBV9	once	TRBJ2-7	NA	TGTGCCAGCAGCGTAGCGGGAGAAGGGAACGAGCAGTACTTC	CASSVAGEGNEQYF
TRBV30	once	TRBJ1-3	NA	TGTGCCTGGAAGGCGGTTGGAAACACCATATATTTT	CAWKAVGNTIYF